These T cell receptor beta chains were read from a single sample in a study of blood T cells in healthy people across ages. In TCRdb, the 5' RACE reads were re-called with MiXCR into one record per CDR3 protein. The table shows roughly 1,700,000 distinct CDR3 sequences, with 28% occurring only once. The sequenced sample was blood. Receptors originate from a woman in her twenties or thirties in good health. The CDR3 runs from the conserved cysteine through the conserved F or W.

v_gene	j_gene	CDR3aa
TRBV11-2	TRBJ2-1	CASSSLAGTLNHQFF
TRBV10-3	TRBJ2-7	CAIRDAGTSKGGSYEQYF
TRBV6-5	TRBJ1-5	CASRALQGTQPQHF
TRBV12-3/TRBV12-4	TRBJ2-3	CASSPLLAGVPTDTQYF
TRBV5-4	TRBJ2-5	CASSREWEKETQYF
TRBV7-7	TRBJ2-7	CASSLRGTVDWSSYEQYF
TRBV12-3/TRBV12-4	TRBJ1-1	CASSKSRGTGAFF
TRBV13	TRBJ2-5	CASSSGTSGGAEETQYF
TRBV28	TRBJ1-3	CASSLRSFFAGDSGNTIYF
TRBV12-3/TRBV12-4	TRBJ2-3	CASSGPGTTDTRYF
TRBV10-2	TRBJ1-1	CASRTSGRSMNTEAFF
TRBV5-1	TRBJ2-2	CASGTLANTGELFF
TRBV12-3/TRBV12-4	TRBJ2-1	CASEGNYNEQFF
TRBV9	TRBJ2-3	CASSVSLAGGLSTDTQYF
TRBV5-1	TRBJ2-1	CASSFLPGLGNNEQFF
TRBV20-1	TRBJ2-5	CSARDLPQETQYF
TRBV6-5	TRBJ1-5	CASSYSPLGNSPQHF
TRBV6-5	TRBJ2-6	CASSYPSGTGANVLTF
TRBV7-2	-	CASSLAGATSNEQYF
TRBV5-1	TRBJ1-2	CASSDVRSSYGYTF
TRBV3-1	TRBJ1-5	CASSRTAFEPQHF
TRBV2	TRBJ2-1	CASLTSATNNEQFF
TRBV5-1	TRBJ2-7	CASRTSGQSSYEQYF
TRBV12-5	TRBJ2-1	CASGLVTRAAGGSEQFF
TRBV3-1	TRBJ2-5	CASSQGGRAAGETQYF
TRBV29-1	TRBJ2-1	CSVGRDRDPKNIQFF
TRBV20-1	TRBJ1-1	CSARDSGAATLEAFF
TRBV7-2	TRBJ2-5	CASSHDGYGTQYF
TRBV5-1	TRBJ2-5	CASSLGTQLRETQYF
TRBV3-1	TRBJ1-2	CASSAPGQGIEGYTF
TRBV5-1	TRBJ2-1	CASSRGSGTGGLGEQFF
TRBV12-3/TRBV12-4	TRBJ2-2	CASSLIGDGELFF
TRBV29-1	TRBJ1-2	CSAWDRSYDYTF
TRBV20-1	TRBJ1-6	CSARQPGNSPLHF
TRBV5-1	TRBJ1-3	CASSLQGTGNTIYF